This T cell receptor beta chain comes out of a study of T cells after yellow fever vaccination. Study-wide results and limits: The study noted that FACS-sorted repertoires could contain abundant clonotypes contaminating from the bulk population. Subsequent to the booster, the majority of primary-vaccination clones reappeared (96% CD4, approximately 90% CD8).

Germline V gene lookup returns CDR1 LGHNA and CDR2 YSLEER. This CDR3 has 16 amino acids. V shed 0 bases and J shed 5 bases, with 16 bases lying between them. This clonotype has a handful of counts. Its specificity is unknown. The authors made TCR cDNA by 5'RACE template switching, adding a universal primer site and UMIs. Each CDR3 protein is one row after TCRdb ran MiXCR on the 5' RACE reads. The sample lists some 320,000 distinct CDR3 sequences, about 4% seen once, with 20% to 25% in the top ten. The sequence was collected from a man aged 18 to 35 who received the YFV17D yellow fever vaccine. This sequence joins TRBV4-3 and TRBJ1-2, with a tentative D call TRBD1 (5 bases). The input for sequencing was PBMCs, taken 5 days after the yellow fever booster vaccination. CDR3 in DNA: TGCGCCAGCAGCCAAGAGTGGGGGGGAGGATATTATGGCTACACCTTC. It is translated as CASSQEWGGGYYGYTF.